Listed below are T cell receptor beta chains from one sample, sequenced in a study of blood T cell repertoires in COVID-19. Repertoires were generated with immunoSEQ multiplex PCR, while TCRdb's copy carries only in-frame clones and drops some. The table lists approximately 290,000 clones, about 89% of them singletons, with 12% in the top ten. Sequencing was carried out using peripheral blood. The origin of the receptors is a woman aged 55-75 years with acute or convalescent COVID-19. The CDR3 runs from the conserved cysteine through the conserved F or W. Each record gives: J gene, V gene, D gene, clone size, CDR3 DNA, CDR3 protein. A D gene is named only where the DNA matches it firmly. Some rows mark clone size as missing; the rest say once, few, many or name a class of expanded clone.

j_call: TRBJ1-1
v_call: TRBV6-1
d_call: TRBD1
clone_size: .
cdr3_nt: TGTGCCAGCAGGAGACAGGGGAACACTGAAGCTTTCTTT
cdr3_aa: CASRRQGNTEAFF

j_call: TRBJ1-6
v_call: TRBV5-5
d_call: .
clone_size: once
cdr3_nt: TGTGCCAGCAGCTTGACAGGTAGTTCACCCCTCCACTTT
cdr3_aa: CASSLTGSSPLHF

j_call: TRBJ2-7
v_call: TRBV28
d_call: TRBD1
clone_size: .
cdr3_nt: TGTGCCAGCAGTTTAGGACAGGGAGCCTCCTACGAGCAGTACTTC
cdr3_aa: CASSLGQGASYEQYF

j_call: TRBJ2-3
v_call: TRBV28
d_call: TRBD1
clone_size: .
cdr3_nt: TGTGCCAGCAGTACTACAGGGGCTTCTAGCACAGATACGCAGTATTTT
cdr3_aa: CASSTTGASSTDTQYF

j_call: TRBJ2-1
v_call: TRBV11-3
d_call: TRBD1
clone_size: .
cdr3_nt: TGTGCCAGCAGCTTAGGCGGGACAGGGATTTATGCTGAGCAGTTCTTC
cdr3_aa: CASSLGGTGIYAEQFF

j_call: TRBJ2-2
v_call: TRBV7-9
d_call: TRBD2
clone_size: .
cdr3_nt: TGTGCCAGCAGCCAGGGAGGGCAGGAGCTGTTTTTT
cdr3_aa: CASSQGGQELFF

j_call: TRBJ2-4
v_call: TRBV28
d_call: .
clone_size: .
cdr3_nt: TGTGCCAGCAGTTGGGGGGACAGAGTCCTAGCCAAAAACATTCAGTACTTC
cdr3_aa: CASSWGDRVLAKNIQYF

j_call: TRBJ2-6
v_call: TRBV13
d_call: .
clone_size: .
cdr3_nt: TGTGCCAGCAGCTTAGGAATGTTACATAACTCTGGGGCCAACGTCCTGACTTTC
cdr3_aa: CASSLGMLHNSGANVLTF

j_call: TRBJ2-7
v_call: TRBV30
d_call: .
clone_size: .
cdr3_nt: TGTGCCTCCACCCCCCGTAGCGGATCTTTTTTCGAGCAGTACTTC
cdr3_aa: CASTPRSGSFFEQYF

j_call: TRBJ2-3
v_call: TRBV12-3/TRBV12-4
d_call: .
clone_size: .
cdr3_nt: TGTGCCAGCAGTTTCCTAGCCCCAGATACGCAGTATTTT
cdr3_aa: CASSFLAPDTQYF

j_call: TRBJ2-4
v_call: TRBV5-4
d_call: TRBD1
clone_size: .
cdr3_nt: TGTGCCAGCAGCCTAGGGACAGGATTAGCCAAAAACATTCAGTACTTC
cdr3_aa: CASSLGTGLAKNIQYF

j_call: TRBJ2-1
v_call: TRBV18
d_call: TRBD1
clone_size: .
cdr3_nt: TGTGCCAGCTCACCAACAGGGACAGGGGGCATCCATGAGCAGTTCTTC
cdr3_aa: CASSPTGTGGIHEQFF

j_call: TRBJ1-3
v_call: TRBV9
d_call: .
clone_size: .
cdr3_nt: TGTGCCAGCAGCGTAGCAGGGGATAATGGAAACACCATATATTTT
cdr3_aa: CASSVAGDNGNTIYF

j_call: TRBJ2-1
v_call: TRBV7-2
d_call: TRBD2
clone_size: .
cdr3_nt: TGTGCCAGCAGGAAACTAACAGGTCTAGCGGGAGGAACAGGTGAGCAGTTCTTC
cdr3_aa: CASRKLTGLAGGTGEQFF

j_call: TRBJ2-3
v_call: TRBV5-1
d_call: TRBD1
clone_size: .
cdr3_nt: TGCGCCAGCAGCTTGGGGGACAGGGGGCCGGGAGATACGCAGTATTTT
cdr3_aa: CASSLGDRGPGDTQYF

j_call: TRBJ2-7
v_call: TRBV2
d_call: TRBD2
clone_size: once
cdr3_nt: TGTGCCAGCACCTTACCCGGACTAGCGGGGGACTACGAGCAGTACTTC
cdr3_aa: CASTLPGLAGDYEQYF

j_call: TRBJ1-2
v_call: TRBV28
d_call: .
clone_size: .
cdr3_nt: TGTGCCAGCAGTTTACTCGGGTACTATGGCTACACCTTC
cdr3_aa: CASSLLGYYGYTF

j_call: TRBJ2-6
v_call: TRBV5-4
d_call: .
clone_size: .
cdr3_nt: TGTGCCAGCAGCTTGGACAGTCACTCTGGGGCCAACGTCCTGACTTTC
cdr3_aa: CASSLDSHSGANVLTF

j_call: TRBJ2-3
v_call: TRBV7-3
d_call: TRBD2
clone_size: once
cdr3_nt: TGTGCCAGCAGCCCTAGCGGGCATACAGATACGCAGTATTTT
cdr3_aa: CASSPSGHTDTQYF

j_call: TRBJ1-2
v_call: TRBV29-1
d_call: TRBD1
clone_size: .
cdr3_nt: TGCAGCGCCGAGGGGGCCCAGTTTAACTATGGCTACACCTTC
cdr3_aa: CSAEGAQFNYGYTF

j_call: TRBJ2-7
v_call: TRBV11-3
d_call: TRBD1
clone_size: .
cdr3_nt: TGTGCCAGCAGCCTTTACAGGGGGAGGGAGCAGTACTTC
cdr3_aa: CASSLYRGREQYF

j_call: TRBJ1-1
v_call: TRBV5-1
d_call: .
clone_size: .
cdr3_nt: TGCGCCAGCAGATTGGGACCGCAGGACACTGAAGCTTTCTTT
cdr3_aa: CASRLGPQDTEAFF

j_call: TRBJ1-5
v_call: TRBV5-4
d_call: .
clone_size: .
cdr3_nt: TGTGCCAGCAGCTTGAGGAGCCAGCTCAATCAGCCCCAGCATTTT
cdr3_aa: CASSLRSQLNQPQHF